This TCR beta chain derives from a study of blood T cell repertoires in COVID-19. In the study overall: Samples came from the United States, Italy and Spain, spanning acute and convalescent COVID-19.

The CDR3 has 14 residues. Trimming cost V 5 bases and J 7 bases; bases outside gene matches: 7. CDR1 SGHAT and CDR2 FQNNGV come from the germline V gene. Data came from immunoSEQ multiplex PCR; TCRdb stores just in-frame clones and leaves some out. The table shows about 180,000 clones, with about 81% occurring only once. This clone was seen only a few times. This TCR came from a woman of 80 years or more with COVID-19, enrolled during active disease. This chain links TRBV11-2 with TRBJ2-7, with 11 bases aligning to TRBD1. Material: peripheral blood. The CDR3 loop is CASSPGQGAGEQYF. The CDR3 DNA follows: TGTGCCAGCAGCCCCGGACAGGGGGCCGGTGAGCAGTACTTC.